These 4 T cell receptor beta chains came from one sample sequenced in a study of shared clonotypes between healthy human individuals. Clones were sequenced by immunoSEQ multiplex PCR, and TCRdb holds only the in-frame ones, with some missing. This table has 2 million to 2.5 million clones, 95% appearing once. Sequencing input: naive CD4+ T cells sorted from blood. The subset was: CD45RA+ positively selected. All receptors derive from a man younger than 35 in good health.

The chain employs TRBV5-1 and TRBJ2-7; D possibly matches TRBD1 or TRBD2 (5 bases each). Germline CDR1 is SGHRS and CDR2 is YFSETQ. This CDR3 is built from 13 residues. Trimming shortened V by 4 bases and J by 7 bases, and 15 bases separated the two germline ends. The CDR3 sequence: CASSHGTPGEQYF. The CDR3 region has the DNA TGCGCCAGCAGCCACGGGACCCCGGGAGAGCAGTACTTC.

The table lists this clone with a count of one. Other DNA sequences within the sample encode an identical CDR3. The chain links TRBV6-5 to TRBJ2-2; D is unclear. V was pared by 0 bases and J by 5 bases, with 4 bases between. The germline V gene has CDR1 MNHEY and CDR2 SVGAGI. The CDR3 totals 13 residues. CDR3 in DNA: TGTGCCAGCAGTTACTCGGGGACCGGGGAGCTGTTTTTT. Translation gives CASSYSGTGELFF.

In its sample, this clone was seen once. The same CDR3 can be traced to other DNA sequences in this sample. The chain couples TRBV5-1 to TRBJ2-5, with D perhaps TRBD2 (6 bases). Germline V CDR1 and CDR2: SGHRS, YFSETQ. V was shortened by 0 bases and J by 4 bases, with 10 bases between the two germline ends. CDR3 length equals 14 residues. Here the CDR3 reads CASSLVAGPETQYF. The DNA of the CDR3 is TGCGCCAGCAGCTTGGTTGCGGGGCCAGAGACCCAGTACTTC.

The chain combines TRBV25-1 with TRBJ1-5; a weak D match, TRBD1 (6 bases). V lost 6 bases to trimming and J lost 6 bases, with 12 bases between them. The CDR3 totals 13 residues. Germline lookup yields CDR1 MGHDK and CDR2 SYGVNS. CDR3: CASRMRGGQPQHF. The DNA of the CDR3 is TGTGCCAGCAGAATGAGGGGGGGTCAGCCCCAGCATTTT. The whole variable domain, filled in from reference TRBV25-1 and TRBJ1-5, reads EADIYQTPRYLVIGTGKKITLECSQTMGHDKMYWYQQDPGMELHLIHYSYGVNSTEKGDLSSESTVSRIRTEHFPLTLESARPSHTSQYLCASRMRGGQPQHFGDGTRLSIL.